A single sample is the source of the 7 T cell receptor beta chains below, sequenced in a study of control samples from healthy donors and cancer patients. Assay used: immunoSEQ multiplex PCR; TCRdb lists only in-frame clones, some missing. The sample yields 70,000 to 95,000 clones, approximately 90% seen once. Sequenced sample: blood. Source of these receptors: a woman in her thirties in good health.

The DNA of the CDR3 is TGTGCTAGTGGTTTTCAGCGGGGGGCGAAACCGTCTAGCACAGATACGCAGTATTTT. It is translated as CASGFQRGAKPSSTDTQYF. The chain links TRBV12-5 to TRBJ2-3; 9 nucleotides align to TRBD2. With V trimmed by 3 bases and J by 0 bases, 13 bases remained unmatched. The length of the CDR3 is 19 residues. Germline V lookup: CDR1 LGHNT, CDR2 FRNRAP.

The chain uses TRBV14 and TRBJ2-1; 15 nucleotides agree with TRBD2. The CDR3 sequence is 19 residues long. The V gene's germline CDR1 is SGHDN and CDR2 FVKESK. The trim removed 5 bases at V and 5 bases at J, leaving 13 bases unmatched. In DNA, the CDR3 is TGTGCCAGCAGCAAAACAACCTCAGGGACTAGCGGGAGGAACAATGAGCAGTTCTTC. Protein sequence: CASSKTTSGTSGRNNEQFF.

The chain combines TRBV6-5 with TRBJ1-1; 8 positions agree with TRBD1. CDR3 length: 14 residues. From germline, CDR1 is MNHEY and CDR2 SVGAGI. Trimming took 6 bases from V and 7 from J; bases not matched to a gene: 10. The CDR3 sequence is CASSDGQGSGEAFF. The CDR3 region has the DNA TGTGCCAGCAGCGACGGACAGGGCTCAGGTGAAGCTTTCTTT.

The chain uses TRBV3-1 (or the pseudogene TRBV3-2) and TRBJ2-3; D is possibly TRBD2 (6 bases). The CDR3 sequence is 14 residues long. Per the germline V gene, CDR1 is LGHDT and CDR2 is YNNKEL (reference sequence). Trimming shortened V by 6 bases and J by 4 bases, and 14 bases separated the two germline ends. CDR3 in DNA: TGTGCCAGCAGACTGAGCGGGCCCCCAGATACGCAGTATTTT. It yields the protein CASRLSGPPDTQYF.

The V and J genes are TRBV7-8 and TRBJ2-1; 14 bases map to TRBD2. The CDR3 is made up of 15 amino acids. V shed 7 bases, J shed 6 bases, and the junction held 5 bases outside the gene matches. In germline, CDR1 is SGHVS, CDR2 FQNEAQ. For the CDR3, the DNA is TGTGCCAGCAACTCCGGACTAGCGGGAGGCAATGAGCAGTTCTTC. As protein: CASNSGLAGGNEQFF.

CDR3 DNA: TGTGCCAGTAGTCATGTTAGAACTGAAGCTTTCTTT. It specifies CASSHVRTEAFF. This sequence joins TRBV19 and TRBJ1-1; no clear D. V lost 5 bases and J lost 5, with 9 bases in between. Germline assignment: CDR1 LNHDA and CDR2 SQIVND (reference sequence). The CDR3 covers 12 residues.

This CDR3 is CASSPRLAASYEQYF. For the CDR3, the DNA is TGTGCCAGCAGTCCTCGACTAGCTGCATCCTACGAGCAGTACTTC. The chain employs TRBV27 and TRBJ2-7; 7 bases fit TRBD2. The V gene end was trimmed by 5 bases and the J gene end by 1 base; junction bases not matched to a gene: 8. The CDR3 length is 15 residues. CDR1 and CDR2 (germline): MNHEY, SMNVEV (reference sequence).